This TCR beta chain was captured by sequencing in a study of T-cell reconstitution after alpha-beta-depleted transplantation in children. Trimming removed 3 bases from V and 7 bases from J, with 20 bases in between. The CDR3 has 15 amino acids. Germline lookup yields CDR1 SGDLS and CDR2 YYNGEE. Points from the study as a whole: Where some patients showed high TCRbeta diversity at day 60, it came from recipient T cells and thymic progenitors that had survived. Expanded clones from the graft, numbering several hundred, reportedly supplied alpha-beta T cells about two months after transplant. Hyperexpanded clones declined; after one year, newly produced T cells mostly supplied diversity.

As it was prepared, the TCRbeta library received unique molecular identifiers. TCRdb used MiXCR to reprocess the PCR reads, holding one entry per CDR3 protein. The table has 800,000 to 1,000,000 distinct CDR3 sequences, about 31% seen once; the top ten hold roughly 31%. Turning to this clonotype: Its specificity is unknown.

Specimen: PBMCs, mostly from graft donor cells, collected 360 days after TCRalphabeta/CD19-depleted stem cell transplant. This sequence was found in a boy under two years old who had a stem cell transplant for SCID, so the T cells may come from the graft donor. This chain uses TRBV9 with TRBJ2-7, with D perhaps TRBD1 (6 bases). CDR3 DNA: TGTGCCAGCAGCGCCGGGACGGACAGAGGGGAAGAGCAGTACTTC. Amino acids: CASSAGTDRGEEQYF.